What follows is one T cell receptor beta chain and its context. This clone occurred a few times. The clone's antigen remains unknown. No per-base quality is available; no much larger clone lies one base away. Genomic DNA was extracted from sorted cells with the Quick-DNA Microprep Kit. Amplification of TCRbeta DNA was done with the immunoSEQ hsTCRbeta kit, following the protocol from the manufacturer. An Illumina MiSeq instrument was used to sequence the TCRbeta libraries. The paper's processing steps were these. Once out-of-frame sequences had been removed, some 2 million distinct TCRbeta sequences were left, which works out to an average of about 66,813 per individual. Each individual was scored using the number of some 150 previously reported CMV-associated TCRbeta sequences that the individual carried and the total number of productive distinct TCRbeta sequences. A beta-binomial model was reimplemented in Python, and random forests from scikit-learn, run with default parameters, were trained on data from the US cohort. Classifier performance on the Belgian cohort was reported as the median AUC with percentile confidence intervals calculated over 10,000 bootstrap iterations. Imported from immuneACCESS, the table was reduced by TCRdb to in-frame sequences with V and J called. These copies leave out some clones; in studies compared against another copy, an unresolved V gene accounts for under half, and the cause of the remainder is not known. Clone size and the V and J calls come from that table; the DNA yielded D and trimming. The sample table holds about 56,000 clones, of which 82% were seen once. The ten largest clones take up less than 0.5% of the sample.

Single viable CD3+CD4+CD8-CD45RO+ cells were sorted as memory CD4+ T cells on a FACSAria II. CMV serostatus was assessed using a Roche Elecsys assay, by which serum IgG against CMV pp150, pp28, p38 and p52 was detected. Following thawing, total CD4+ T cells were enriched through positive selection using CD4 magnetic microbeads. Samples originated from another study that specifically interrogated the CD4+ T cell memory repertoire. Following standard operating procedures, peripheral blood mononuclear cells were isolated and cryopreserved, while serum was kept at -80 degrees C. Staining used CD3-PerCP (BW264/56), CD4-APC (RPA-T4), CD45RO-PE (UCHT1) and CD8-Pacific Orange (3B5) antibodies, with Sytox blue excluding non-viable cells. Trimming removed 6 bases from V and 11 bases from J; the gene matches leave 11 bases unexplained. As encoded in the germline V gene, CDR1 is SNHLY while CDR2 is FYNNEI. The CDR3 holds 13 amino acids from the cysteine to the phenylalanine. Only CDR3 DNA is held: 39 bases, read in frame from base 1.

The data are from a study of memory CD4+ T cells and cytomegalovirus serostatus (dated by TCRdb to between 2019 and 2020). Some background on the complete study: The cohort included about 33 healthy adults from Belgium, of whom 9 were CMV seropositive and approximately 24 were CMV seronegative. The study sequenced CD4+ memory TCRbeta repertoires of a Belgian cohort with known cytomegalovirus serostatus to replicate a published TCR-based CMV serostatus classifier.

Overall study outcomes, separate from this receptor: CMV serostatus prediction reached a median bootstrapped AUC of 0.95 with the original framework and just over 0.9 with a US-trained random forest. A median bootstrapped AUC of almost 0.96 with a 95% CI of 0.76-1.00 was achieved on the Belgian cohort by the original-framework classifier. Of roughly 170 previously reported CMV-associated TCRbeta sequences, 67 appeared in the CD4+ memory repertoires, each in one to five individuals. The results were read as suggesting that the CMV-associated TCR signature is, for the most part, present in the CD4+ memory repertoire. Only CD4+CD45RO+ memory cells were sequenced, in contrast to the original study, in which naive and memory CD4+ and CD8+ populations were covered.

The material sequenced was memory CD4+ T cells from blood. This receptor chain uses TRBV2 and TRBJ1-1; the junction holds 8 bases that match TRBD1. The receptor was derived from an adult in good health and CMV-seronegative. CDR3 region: CASRNRDRIKAFF. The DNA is TGTGCCAGCAGAAACCGGGACAGGATCAAGGCTTTCTTT.